This TCR beta chain came from a study of T cell responses to AZD1222 COVID-19 vaccine. Study-wide points: Seropositivity was recorded at baseline in only a handful of AZD1222 recipients. In a largely white British group with more females than males, clonal diversity was possibly underestimated.

Notes on this clone: Antigen specificity is unknown.

This CDR3 contains 15 residues. The germline V gene encodes CDR1 MNHEY and CDR2 SVGAGI. V trimming: 6 bases; J trimming: 0 bases; junction bases outside the gene matches: 7. Repertoires were generated with immunoSEQ multiplex PCR, while TCRdb's copy carries only in-frame clones and drops some. The sample comprises some 190,000 clones, roughly 91% of which are singletons, and 1.5% to 2% rests with the top ten. Both about-4-week and about-12-week second-dose recipients were combined. The sequence derives from an adult who received the AZD1222 COVID-19 vaccine. The source material was peripheral blood, sampled 28 days after the second AZD1222 dose. The chain couples TRBV6-5 to TRBJ2-7; 8 bases align to TRBD2. CDR3 in DNA: TGTGCCAGCAGCAGAGCGGGAGTCGACTCCTACGAGCAGTACTTC. This encodes CASSRAGVDSYEQYF.